The text below deals with one TCR beta chain. What it binds is unknown. The data were obtained in a study of T cell responses to AZD1222 COVID-19 vaccine. Findings and caveats of the study: There were repertoire samples only from the period after the peak T cell response. Unmutated variant regions are reportedly targeted by nearly half of spike-specific TCRs. Spike-wide vaccine-associated CD4 TCRs dominated at 160-218 and 743-854.

V was trimmed by 4 bases and J by 0 bases, leaving 16 bases between them. The CDR3 runs to 17 residues. The germline CDR1 and CDR2 sequences are SGHRS and YFSETQ. Method: immunoSEQ multiplex PCR; TCRdb's copy keeps in-frame clones and lacks some. Of about 110,000 clones in the sample, 70% to 90% were seen once. This TCR came from an adult in good health. Source: peripheral blood, taken on day 0 of AZD1222 vaccination. The chain is built from TRBV5-1 and TRBJ2-2; unclear D gene. The CDR3 protein is CASSAPGRRANTGELFF. CDR3 in DNA: TGCGCCAGCAGCGCACCCGGCCGAAGGGCGAACACCGGGGAGCTGTTTTTT.